Below are 8 T cell receptor beta chains sequenced from a single sample in a study of cytomegalovirus exposure and HLA in healthy donors (dated by TCRdb to between 2016 and 2019). Library creation used the immunoSEQ multiplex PCR assay. For the multiplex PCR, a mixture combining 60 forward primers for TCR Vbeta segments and 13 reverse primers for TCR Jbeta segments was used. As stored in TCRdb, this immuneACCESS dataset retains in-frame rearrangements with V and J assigned. A fraction of the clones does not appear; measured against another copy, unresolved V genes explain less than half of the discrepancy, and the remainder lacks a known reason. The sample table gives just under 90,000 clones. The ten most abundant clones make up about 5.9% of the sample. Sample: PBMCs. These receptor sequences come from a girl aged 5-17 years in good health and CMV-seropositive.

This chain uses TRBV4-1 with TRBJ1-1, with TRBD1 as a possible D gene (5 bases). The CDR3 has 16 residues. The germline CDR1 and CDR2 sequences are MGHRA and YSYEKL. Trimming stripped 1 base from V and 0 bases from J, with 12 bases between. The CDR3 bases are TGCGCCAGCAGCCAAGTAAGACAGACCTTGAACACTGAAGCTTTCTTT. It translates to CASSQVRQTLNTEAFF.

The V and J genes are TRBV7-6 and TRBJ2-7; D possibly corresponds to TRBD1 (6 bases). Between the trimmed V and J ends, which lost 5 bases and 2 bases, there was a span of 13 bases. This CDR3 region has 14 residues. The germline V gene encodes CDR1 SGHVS and CDR2 FNYEAQ. CDR3 nucleotide sequence: TGTGCCAGCAGCGATTCAGGGGTACCCTACGAGCAGTACTTC. Its protein product is CASSDSGVPYEQYF.

The gene calls are TRBV7-2 and TRBJ2-1, with a tentative D call TRBD1 (5 bases). CDR3 size: 12 residues. The V gene's germline CDR1 is SGHTA and CDR2 FQGNSA. V was shortened by 5 bases and J by 15 bases, with 17 bases between the two germline ends. The DNA for the CDR3 is TGTGCCAGCAGCAAAGAAGGGGTCAGGGTGTTCTTC. As protein: CASSKEGVRVFF.

This sequence joins TRBV6-6 and TRBJ1-1; D might be TRBD1 (6 bases). Per germline, CDR1 MNHNY and CDR2 SVGAGI (reference sequence). Trimming removed 11 bases from V and 3 bases from J, with 22 bases in between. This CDR3 is 15 amino acids long. The CDR3 region has the DNA TGTGCCGCCTCTCCGGGCTTGGGGGCCGACACTGAAGCTTTCTTT. This encodes CAASPGLGADTEAFF.

The chain uses TRBV9 and TRBJ1-5, with a weak D call TRBD1 (5 bases). The CDR3 runs 15 residues. V was pared by 0 bases and J by 3 bases, with 10 bases between. Per germline, CDR1 SGDLS and CDR2 YYNGEE. In DNA form, the CDR3 reads TGTGCCAGCAGCGTAGGTTGGGGGGACAATCAGCCCCAGCATTTT. Protein: CASSVGWGDNQPQHF.

The rearrangement links TRBV5-6 to TRBJ1-2, with D hard to call. V was shortened by 4 bases and J by 3 bases, with 16 bases between the two germline ends. The CDR3 is 15 residues long. In germline, CDR1 is SGHDT, CDR2 YYEEEE. As DNA, the CDR3 is TGTGCCAGCAGCGTCGATTCCTGGGGAGACTATGGCTACACCTTC. Translated, it gives CASSVDSWGDYGYTF.

The chain has TRBV7-7 and TRBJ1-2, with 9 bases lining up with TRBD1. The germline V gene has CDR1 SSHAT and CDR2 FNYEAQ (reference sequence). The CDR3 contains 15 residues. Losses at the gene ends were 1 base for V and 5 bases for J; bases not matched to a gene: 5. CDR3 sequence reads: CASSLEVGQGYGYTF. For the CDR3, the DNA is TGTGCCAGCAGCTTAGAGGTCGGACAGGGGTATGGCTACACCTTC.

The V and J genes are TRBV7-9 and TRBJ1-1, with 9 nucleotides matching TRBD1. V shed 5 bases, J shed 1 base, and the junction held 5 bases outside the gene matches. The CDR3 extends over 15 amino acids. Germline CDR1 and CDR2: SEHNR and FQNEAQ (reference sequence). Here the CDR3 DNA reads TGTGCCAGCAGCACAGGACAGGGGCGGAACACTGAAGCTTTCTTT. It yields the protein CASSTGQGRNTEAFF.